This TCR beta chain was retrieved from a study of cytomegalovirus exposure and HLA in healthy donors. 13 Jbeta primers and 60 Vbeta primers were used for the PCR. Only in-frame clones appear in the TCRdb table, and some are missing; sequencing was by immunoSEQ multiplex PCR. This table holds hundreds of thousands of clones, around four fifths found once. The CDR3 spans 17 residues. The germline gives CDR1 SGHNT, CDR2 YYREEE (reference sequence). Between the trimmed V and J ends, which lost 0 bases and 0 bases, there was a span of 12 bases. The chain combines TRBV5-4 with TRBJ1-4; D is unresolved. The sequenced sample consisted of PBMCs. The TCR sequence derives from a boy younger than 10 in good health and CMV-seronegative. The CDR3: CASSLGGSPATNEKLFF. The CDR3 DNA reads as TGTGCCAGCAGCTTGGGAGGCTCGCCTGCAACTAATGAAAAACTGTTTTTT.